This paragraph covers one T cell receptor (beta chain) sequence. Its antigen is unknown. It has no much larger one-base neighbor in the sample; base qualities were not kept. The collaborating institutions used their own protocols to collect whole blood in K2EDTA tubes. For TCRbeta analysis, collaborator samples were shipped as frozen whole blood, as isolated PBMCs, or as DNA extracted from either sample type. TCRbeta CDR3 regions were amplified from genomic DNA using the immunoSEQ Assay, a bias-controlled multiplex PCR. The authors processed their data as follows. The number of nucleated cells in each sample was estimated from the amplification of reference gene primers within the assay. To quantify the absolute abundance of each unique TCRbeta CDR3 rearrangement, sequence reads were collapsed and filtered. For each sample, productive Simpson clonality was calculated by taking the square root of Simpson's diversity index across productive rearrangements. TCRdb re-hosts the immuneACCESS table, in-frame sequences only. Its copies lack some clones; in the studies checked, an unresolved V gene accounts for under half of them, and the cause for the rest is not known. V, J and clone size are those of that table, while D and trimming were read from the DNA. The sample includes about 58,000 clones, with around nine tenths observed a single time. Jointly, the top ten make up around an eighth of the sample.

The sample belongs to a study of blood T cell repertoires in COVID-19 (dated by TCRdb to 2019 to 2021). For context, the study as a whole: The collaborator samples originated in the United States, Italy and Spain and spanned the acute and convalescent phases of COVID-19. The samples were drawn from the first 160 participants of the ongoing ImmuneRACE study and from 1,200 or so subjects provided by 6 global collaborators. Nearly every sample came with metadata listing a de-identified subject ID, COVID-19 status, age in years and sex. A freely available public database, intended as a resource for researchers studying the immune response to SARS-CoV-2, is where the repertoires were released. The material from the prospective study consisted of cDNA or gDNA derived from T cells, B-cell-depleted T cells, or PBMCs. The dataset comprised deeply sampled blood TCRbeta repertoires from subjects exposed to, actively infected with, or recovered from COVID-19. Where available, HLA class I and class II types were obtained from metadata supplied by the sample provider rather than from assay-based typing. Points the paper makes about the study in general: Clinical and demographic metadata were provided uncurated, with the amount varying by source and participant.

The cysteine opens and the phenylalanine closes a CDR3 of 16 amino acids. Left in the record is the CDR3 DNA by itself, 48 bases read in frame from the first base. For this chain, trimming is 7 bases at the V end and 4 bases at the J end, and the number of junction bases without a gene match is 11. Based on the germline V gene (reference sequence), the CDR1 and CDR2 sequences are LNHDA and SQIVND. The rearranged chain carries TRBV19 and TRBJ1-2, with 11 bases in between that match TRBD1. The sequence was obtained from a woman aged 60 to 75 with active COVID-19. Material for sequencing was peripheral blood. The CDR3 here reads CASTTSRTGGGYGYTF. The sequenced DNA: TGTGCCAGTACCACTTCCAGGACAGGGGGCGGCTATGGCTACACCTTC.